The T cell receptor beta chain under discussion was sequenced for a study of cytomegalovirus exposure and HLA in healthy donors. V lost 0 bases to trimming and J lost 5 bases, with 5 bases between them. The CDR3 sequence is 12 residues long. CDR1 and CDR2 (germline): GTSNPN, SVGIG (reference sequence). Details on this clone: As yet, its antigen is unknown.

The study, taken as a whole, reports: There were a few CMV-associated chains whose specificity for CMV antigens was confirmed in vitro. Cytomegalovirus status was reportedly diagnosed by the classifier with high sensitivity and specificity.

Use of 60 Vbeta and 13 Jbeta primers characterized the PCR. Assay used: immunoSEQ multiplex PCR; TCRdb lists only in-frame clones, some missing. Of about 90,000 clones listed, approximately 79% are singletons. The sequenced sample was PBMCs. The source is a woman in her fifties or sixties in good health and CMV-seropositive. This rearrangement joins TRBV30 to TRBJ2-1; D gene ambiguous. For the CDR3, the DNA is TGTGCCTGGAGTGTCGCGAACAATGAGCAGTTCTTC. It is translated as CAWSVANNEQFF.